Listed below are T cell receptor beta chains from one sample, sequenced in a study of blood T cells in healthy people across ages. TCRdb processed the 5' RACE reads anew with MiXCR; each CDR3 protein has one entry. The profile covers around 710,000 distinct CDR3 sequences, with roughly 43% appearing a single time and 20% to 25% taken by the ten largest. Sequencing used blood. The origin of the receptors is a woman aged 55-75 years in good health. The CDR3 runs from the conserved cysteine through the conserved F or W. Fields, in order: J gene, V gene, D gene, clone size, CDR3 DNA, CDR3 protein. A D gene is named only where the DNA matches it firmly. The size of a clone is reported for some rows only, either as once, few or many, or as a class for expanded clones.

TRBJ2-7 | TRBV5-1 | TRBD1 | NA | TGCGCCAGCAGCTTGAGACAGGGACGCTCCTACGAGCAGTACTTC | CASSLRQGRSYEQYF
TRBJ2-2 | TRBV24-1 | NA | NA | TGTGCCACCAGTGATTCACAGGGAACCGGGGAGCTGTTTTTT | CATSDSQGTGELFF
TRBJ2-3 | TRBV27 | TRBD2 | NA | TGTGCCAGCAGTTTATCCTTAGCGGGAGGGCGCACAGATACGCAGTATTTT | CASSLSLAGGRTDTQYF
TRBJ2-7 | TRBV10-3 | NA | NA | TGTGCCATCACGTCGGCACAGTTCTCCTACGAGCAGTACTTC | CAITSAQFSYEQYF
TRBJ2-7 | TRBV18 | NA | few | TGTGCCAGCTCACCAAGGGGGGACTACGAGCAGTACTTC | CASSPRGDYEQYF
TRBJ2-7 | TRBV7-2 | TRBD1 | few | TGTGCCAGCAGCTTAGAGAGACAGGGGGCGAAATACGAGCAGTACTTC | CASSLERQGAKYEQYF
TRBJ2-5 | TRBV27 | TRBD2 | many | TGTGCCAGCAGTCCCGGGACTAGCGGGGGTAGCCGAGAGACCCAGTACTTC | CASSPGTSGGSRETQYF
TRBJ2-7 | TRBV2 | NA | NA | TGTGCCAGCAGTGGGAAGACAGCCCAGTACTTC | CASSGKTAQYF
TRBJ2-1 | TRBV7-8 | TRBD2 | few | TGTGCCAGCAGCTTAGAACTAGCGGGAGGGTCTGGCTACAATGAGCAGTTCTTC | CASSLELAGGSGYNEQFF
TRBJ2-4 | TRBV6-1 | NA | many | TGTGCCAGCAGTGACGGACGGCCGACCCAAAACATTCAGTACTTC | CASSDGRPTQNIQYF
TRBJ1-5 | TRBV10-3 | NA | few | TGTGCCATCAGTGACTCTTCTAGCAATCAGCCCCAGCATTTT | CAISDSSSNQPQHF
TRBJ2-7 | TRBV10-2 | TRBD1 | many | TGCGCCAGCCAACCGACAGGGAGCTCCTACGAGCAGTACTTC | CASQPTGSSYEQYF
TRBJ2-5 | TRBV7-2 | NA | few | TGTGCCAGCAGCTTCGACCCGAAAGAGACCCAGTACTTC | CASSFDPKETQYF
TRBJ1-4 | TRBV2 | TRBD1 | NA | TGTGCCAGCAGTGACTTGGGACAGGGTTGGGAAAAACTGTTTTTT | CASSDLGQGWEKLFF
TRBJ1-2 | TRBV7-9 | NA | few | TGTGCCAGCAGCTTAGGGGGCGCCTACTATGGCTACACCTTC | CASSLGGAYYGYTF
TRBJ2-7 | TRBV20-1 | TRBD1 | many | TGCAGTGCTAGCCCGGGACAGTCCTCCTACGAGCAGTACTTC | CSASPGQSSYEQYF
TRBJ2-5 | TRBV3-1 | NA | many | TGTGCCAGCACCCGGTGGGGGGAGACCCAGTACTTC | CASTRWGETQYF
TRBJ1-2 | TRBV4-3 | TRBD1 | NA | TGCGCCAGCAGCCCGGACAGGAACGTCTATGGCTACACCTTC | CASSPDRNVYGYTF
TRBJ2-1 | TRBV4-1 | TRBD1 | many | TGCGCCAGCAGCCAAGGGGACAGTCCGTACAATGAGCAGTTCTTC | CASSQGDSPYNEQFF
TRBJ2-3 | TRBV10-3 | TRBD2 | many | TGTGCCATCAGTGAGTCGGGACTAGCGGGAGTTTCAGATACGCAGTATTTT | CAISESGLAGVSDTQYF